A selection of T cell receptor beta chains follows, all from one sample in a study of shared clonotypes between healthy human individuals. Sequencing was performed with immunoSEQ multiplex PCR; in TCRdb, only in-frame clones are kept and a portion is missing. The data hold a few million clones, with about 90% observed a single time. Sequences were obtained from naive CD4+ T cells from PBMCs. All receptors come from a man aged 18 to 35 in good health. Some clones in this sample may be carry-over from other donors' samples. Both conserved end residues are trimmed from each CDR3. Rows may omit the clone size; those that give it use once, few, many or a size class.

abundance,len,v_gene,j_gene,CDR3aa
-,12,TRBV5-8,TRBJ1-1,ASSLVAARPEAF
few,12,TRBV6-5,TRBJ1-1,ASSLSGMDTEAF
-,11,TRBV28,TRBJ1-1,ASSFLKNTEAF
-,12,TRBV28,TRBJ1-5,ASSRTGRNQPQH
-,16,TRBV5-1,TRBJ2-3,ASSLPGTSGRGGDTQY
-,13,TRBV4-2,TRBJ2-1,ASSRSRRWVNEQF
-,13,TRBV6-5,TRBJ1-5,ASSYDGGSNQPQH
few,16,TRBV5-1,TRBJ2-2,ASSLARPGTGRTGELF
-,12,TRBV6-6,TRBJ1-2,ASSYDGERYGYT
-,10,TRBV30,TRBJ2-7,AWSVLGIGQY
-,14,TRBV18,TRBJ1-5,ASSLGTVGSNQPQH
once,11,TRBV6-1,TRBJ2-7,ATIVVFSYEQY
-,13,TRBV7-9,TRBJ1-2,ASSSDRGLGYGYT
-,14,TRBV28,TRBJ2-2,ASSLAWQTNTGELF
-,13,TRBV5-1,TRBJ2-2,ASSLMSRNTGELF
-,11,TRBV6-4,TRBJ1-2,ASSDSTAYGYT
-,11,TRBV29-1,TRBJ2-1,SVRSSGPDEQF
-,12,TRBV9,TRBJ1-3,ASSVGVFGNTIY
once,12,TRBV7-9,TRBJ1-1,ASSSQGIFPEAF
-,11,TRBV2,TRBJ1-1,ASSDQGNTEAF
-,13,TRBV5-6,TRBJ2-5,ASSSGTSDQETQY
-,14,TRBV5-5,TRBJ2-3,ASPHPGGLSTDTQY
-,12,TRBV10-3,TRBJ2-7,ATTAGTGWSEQY
-,15,TRBV7-2,TRBJ1-2,ASSQSAGGFSNYGYT
-,15,TRBV25-1,TRBJ1-5,ASSPGQGFHSNQPQH
once,10,TRBV25-1,TRBJ2-1,ASSDIDGGQF
-,13,TRBV19,TRBJ2-1,ASRSGASGTNEQF
-,14,TRBV28,TRBJ2-6,ASSLSWASGANVLT